Listed here are 22 T cell receptor beta chains from one sample, sequenced in a study of OX40 agonist ivuxolimab in advanced cancers. The assay was immunoSEQ multiplex PCR, and TCRdb's table has in-frame clones only and misses some. The data contain under 85,000 clones, 85% of them seen just once; the ten biggest clones take up approximately 0.78%. The specimen comprised CD4+ or CD8+ T cells sorted from blood, sampled in a trial of the OX40 agonist ivuxolimab. These receptors were collected from an adult with an advanced solid tumor such as melanoma, head and neck, liver or kidney cancer.

The V gene is TRBV7-5, the J gene TRBJ1-2; the table's D gene call, TRBD1, was not cross checked with the DNA. TRBV7-5 is classified as a pseudogene. The CDR3 runs 14 residues. The CDR3: CASSPRSDSYGYTF. The CDR3 coding sequence is TGTGCCAGCAGCCCCCGGTCAGACAGCTATGGCTACACCTTC.

The V and J genes are TRBV5-1 and TRBJ1-1, with TRBD1 as a possible D gene (6 bases). Germline loops: CDR1 SGHRS, CDR2 YFSETQ. This CDR3 is 14 amino acids long. Trimming took off 4 bases at V and 5 bases at J, with 15 bases between the two ends. CDR3 loop: CASSTDRLGTEAFF. The CDR3 DNA sequence: TGCGCCAGCAGCACCGACAGGCTTGGGACTGAAGCTTTCTTT.

In DNA, the CDR3 is TGTGCCAGCAGCCCGTCTAGTTCGGCCTTTGGCGAGCAGTACTTC. This codes for CASSPSSSAFGEQYF. The chain joins TRBV6-6 to TRBJ2-7; D remains ambiguous. Looked up from germline, CDR1 is MNHNY and CDR2 is SVGAGI (reference sequence). CDR3 length: 15 residues. Trimming shortened V by 6 bases and J by 6 bases, and 21 bases separated the two germline ends.

The chain uses TRBV11-1 and TRBJ2-5; 9 bases are shared with TRBD2. The CDR3 spans 17 residues. Germline CDR1 reads SGHAT; CDR2 reads FQDESV (reference sequence). After removal of 1 base from V and 1 base from J, the junction contained 7 bases not matched to a gene. The CDR3 nucleotides read TGTGCCAGCAGCTTAGATGGACTAGCGAGAGCCCAAGAGACCCAGTACTTC. It is translated as CASSLDGLARAQETQYF.

This chain links TRBV28 with TRBJ1-2; maybe TRBD1 (6 bases). The CDR3 has 13 residues. The V gene lost 6 bases and the J gene lost 8 bases, with 16 bases spanning the gap. The germline CDR1 and CDR2 sequences are MDHEN and SYDVKM. This CDR3 reads CASRAPGAGGYTF. As DNA, the CDR3 is TGTGCCAGCAGGGCCCCGGGGGCGGGGGGCTACACCTTC.

The chain has TRBV6-6 and TRBJ1-5; 7 nucleotides align to TRBD1. V trimming: 4 bases; J trimming: 2 bases; junction bases outside the gene matches: 5. Germline V gene data show CDR1 as MNHNY and CDR2 as SVGAGI (reference sequence). The CDR3 sequence is 15 residues long. The CDR3 loop reads CASSFKTGRNQPQHF. Here the CDR3 DNA reads TGTGCCAGCAGTTTTAAGACAGGGCGCAATCAGCCCCAGCATTTT.

The chain has TRBV5-1 and TRBJ1-4; the D is unclear. Germline V CDR1 and CDR2: SGHRS, YFSETQ. The CDR3 spans 15 residues. Trimming took off 0 bases at V and 0 bases at J, with 6 bases between the two ends. The CDR3 loop reads CASSLDSTTNEKLFF. CDR3 DNA: TGCGCCAGCAGCTTGGACAGTACAACTAATGAAAAACTGTTTTTT.

This sequence joins TRBV6-5 and TRBJ1-4, with a tentative D call TRBD1 (5 bases). This CDR3 region has 15 residues. In germline, CDR1 is MNHEY, CDR2 SVGAGI. V lost 4 bases and J 4 bases, leaving 13 bases between the germline ends. The chain's CDR3 is CASSFAGTNNEKLFF. CDR3 nucleotides: TGTGCCAGCAGTTTCGCCGGGACCAATAATGAAAAACTGTTTTTT.

The V call is TRBV19, the J call TRBJ1-1, with 7 bases lining up with TRBD1. Losses at the gene ends were 9 bases for V and 12 bases for J; bases not matched to a gene: 13. Germline-derived CDR1 and CDR2 are LNHDA and SQIVND (reference sequence). The CDR3 extends over 12 amino acids. The DNA for the CDR3 is TGTGCCAGCCTCTCGCGACAGGGAGAATCTTTCTTT. Amino acid sequence: CASLSRQGESFF.

The chain recombines TRBV15 with TRBJ1-1; D ambiguous. The germline V and J ends were trimmed by 1 base and 1 base, with 4 bases remaining between them. The CDR3 runs 13 residues. Germline V CDR1 and CDR2: LNHNV, YYDKDF (reference sequence). The DNA for the CDR3 is TGTGCCACCAGCAGAGTCAGGAACACTGAAGCTTTCTTT. Residues: CATSRVRNTEAFF.

The chain carries TRBV6-1 and TRBJ2-1, with a weak D call TRBD2 (5 bases). V was trimmed by 0 bases and J by 1 base, leaving 10 bases between them. The CDR3 is made up of 16 amino acids. The germline V gene encodes CDR1 MNHNS and CDR2 SASEGT. CDR3 residues: CASSEASWESYNEQFF. CDR3 nucleotides: TGTGCCAGCAGTGAAGCGTCTTGGGAGTCCTACAATGAGCAGTTCTTC.

The rearrangement uses TRBV19 and TRBJ1-4, with 8 bases that match TRBD1. The germline CDR1 and CDR2 sequences are LNHDA and SQIVND (reference sequence). V lost 5 bases, J lost 0 bases, and 5 bases stayed unmatched. The CDR3 contains 16 residues. The CDR3 spells CASSRDRPSTNEKLFF. The CDR3 DNA reads as TGTGCCAGTAGTCGGGACAGGCCTTCAACTAATGAAAAACTGTTTTTT.

The V call is TRBV28, the J call TRBJ2-7, with D hard to call. This CDR3 comprises 15 residues. Germline CDR1 reads MDHEN; CDR2 reads SYDVKM. Trimming removed 6 bases from V and 3 bases from J, with 18 bases in between. CDR3 sequence reads: CASSLTGQPIYEQYF. The CDR3 DNA sequence: TGTGCCAGCAGCCTTACCGGGCAGCCGATCTACGAGCAGTACTTC.

V gene TRBV4-3 combines with J gene TRBJ1-5; TRBD1 aligns across 7 bases. Germline CDR1 LGHNA, CDR2 YSLEER. The CDR3 sequence is 14 residues long. J was trimmed by 8 bases and V by 2 bases; bases with no gene match: 6. For the CDR3, the DNA is TGCGCCAGCAGCCAACGGACAGGCCGGGAGCCCCAGCATTTT. Translated: CASSQRTGREPQHF.

The chain carries TRBV6-5 and TRBJ1-2; no clear D gene. The CDR3 totals 14 residues. The germline CDR1 and CDR2 sequences are MNHEY and SVGAGI. The ends were cut back, 10 bases at V and 3 bases at J, with 18 bases in the middle. CDR3 sequence reads: CATAPRSLHYGYTF. The CDR3, as DNA: TGTGCCACGGCCCCTAGATCCCTCCACTATGGCTACACCTTC.

This sequence joins TRBV14 and TRBJ2-7; D is unclear. CDR1 is SGHDN, CDR2 FVKESK, per germline. The CDR3 is 13 amino acids. Trimming took off 4 bases at V and 6 bases at J, with 13 bases between the two ends. Written as DNA, the CDR3 is TGTGCCAGCAGCCCCGGTAAGGGTCTCGAGCAGTACTTC. Its protein is CASSPGKGLEQYF.

CDR3 sequence reads: CASSERRYNEQFF. The CDR3 nucleotides read TGTGCCAGCAGTGAAAGGAGATACAATGAGCAGTTCTTC. V usage is TRBV6-1 and J usage is TRBJ2-1; D not resolved. Trimming removed 2 bases from V and 4 bases from J, with 6 bases in between. The CDR3 loop spans 13 amino acids. Germline CDR1 is MNHNS and CDR2 is SASEGT.

This chain uses TRBV28 with TRBJ2-7, with 12 bases lining up with TRBD1. The junction had 10 bases not matched to a gene; V was cut back by 8 bases and J by 5 bases. Germline V gene data show CDR1 as MDHEN and CDR2 as SYDVKM. The CDR3 extends over 15 amino acids. CDR3 DNA: TGTGCCAGCGCCTTGTGGGGGACAGGGGGCGACGAGCAGTACTTC. It yields the protein CASALWGTGGDEQYF.

The V gene is TRBV6-5, the J gene TRBJ1-1, with D hard to call. With 6 bases removed from V and 2 bases from J, the gap between germline ends came to 7 bases. The CDR3 totals 12 residues. CDR1 is MNHEY, CDR2 SVGAGI, per germline. The CDR3 nucleotides are TGTGCCAGCAGATCTATCAACACTGAAGCTTTCTTT. Encoded protein: CASRSINTEAFF.

The chain employs TRBV14 and TRBJ2-3; 13 nucleotides line up with TRBD2. Germline loops: CDR1 SGHDN, CDR2 FVKESK. Trimming cost V 4 bases and J 0 bases; bases outside gene matches: 4. The CDR3 spans 17 residues. The DNA of the CDR3 is TGTGCCAGCAGCCGGGGACTAGCGGGGTTTAGCACAGATACGCAGTATTTT. Protein: CASSRGLAGFSTDTQYF.

This chain joins TRBV11-3 and TRBJ1-2; TRBD1 is a possible D gene (5 bases). This CDR3 spans 15 amino acids. In germline, CDR1 is SGHNT, CDR2 YENEEA. Trimming removed 4 bases at V and 2 bases at J, with 14 bases between. CDR3 amino acids: CASSSPRVGNYGYTF. The CDR3 DNA follows: TGTGCCAGCAGCTCGCCCAGGGTGGGAAACTATGGCTACACCTTC. Full variable domain (rest looked up from reference TRBV11-3 and TRBJ1-2): EAGVVQSPRYKIIEKKQPVAFWCNPISGHNTLYWYLQNLGQGPELLIRYENEEAVDDSQLPKDRFSAERLKGVDSTLKIQPAELGDSAVYLCASSSPRVGNYGYTFGSGTRLTVV.

The genes are TRBV30 and TRBJ2-3; D call uncertain. This CDR3 is built from 14 residues. Trimming pared 0 bases from V and 3 bases from J, leaving 10 bases between. In germline, CDR1 is GTSNPN, CDR2 SVGIG (reference sequence). The CDR3 region is CAWSVSGWTDTQYF. The CDR3, as DNA: TGTGCCTGGAGTGTCAGTGGTTGGACAGATACGCAGTATTTT.